This T cell receptor (beta chain) comes out of a study of blood T cell dynamics during melanoma immunotherapy. Time point defined: week 3, after first cycle of checkpoint inhibitor. Profiling relied on immunoSEQ multiplex PCR, and the TCRdb table lists in-frame clones only, not all of them. The sample contains some 10,000 clones, 85% of which appear only once. This clone was detected only a few times. This CDR3 comprises 17 residues. V lost 6 bases and J lost 1, with 16 bases in between. Looked up from germline, CDR1 is MNHEY and CDR2 is SMNVEV (reference sequence). The chain recombines TRBV27 with TRBJ1-6, with a tentative D call TRBD1 (6 bases). The TCR originated in a human donor with melanoma. The sample here was blood, taken from a patient treated with checkpoint blockade. The CDR3 region has the DNA TGTGCCAGCAGGGCTACAGGGTTAAGGTCCTATAATTCACCCCTCCACTTT. Its protein product is CASRATGLRSYNSPLHF.